This TCR beta chain was captured in a study of resident and recirculating memory T cells in vitiligo. Study-wide results and limits: Non-conserved TCRs across sites and patients suggested distinct clones per lesion.

This clone was observed once. The antigen is not known. The protocol was immunoSEQ multiplex PCR, while the TCRdb copy is restricted to in-frame clones and leaves out a portion. The sample has 40,000 to 50,000 clones; 85% to 95% are singletons. V gave up 2 bases and J gave up 2 bases, with 13 bases separating them. CDR1 is SGHTA and CDR2 is FQGNSA in the germline V gene. The CDR3 runs to 15 residues. The sample taken for sequencing was blood. The receptor was isolated from a male donor with vitiligo. The genes are TRBV7-2 and TRBJ2-7, with D perhaps TRBD1 (6 bases). The DNA for the CDR3 is TGTGCCAGCAGCTTAAGGGACATGGGGCCCTACGAGCAGTACTTC. It translates to CASSLRDMGPYEQYF. The whole variable domain, remainder taken from reference TRBV7-2 and TRBJ2-7, is GAGVSQSPSNKVTEKGKDVELRCDPISGHTALYWYRQSLGQGLEFLIYFQGNSAPDKSGLPSDRFSAERTGGSVSTLTIQRTQQEDSAVYLCASSLRDMGPYEQYFGPGTRLTVT.